A selection of T cell receptor beta chains follows, all from one sample in a study of blood T cell dynamics during melanoma immunotherapy. This table comes from immunoSEQ multiplex PCR, and its TCRdb copy is limited to in-frame clones, with some not included. The data show roughly 9,900 clones, over 70% seen once. The specimen comprised blood, sampled from a patient treated with checkpoint blockade. Receptor source: a human donor with melanoma. CDR3s include the opening cysteine and the closing phenylalanine or tryptophan. The D gene is left open where the match is weak.

V	D	J	length	CDR3	DNA
TRBV7-2	NA	TRBJ1-1	13	CASSAFRGNEAFF	TGTGCCAGCAGCGCCTTCAGGGGAAATGAAGCTTTCTTT
TRBV19	NA	TRBJ2-7	14	CASKKQAGSYEQYF	TGTGCCAGTAAAAAGCAGGCAGGATCCTACGAGCAGTACTTC
TRBV2	NA	TRBJ2-1	12	CASSEAEKRQFF	TGTGCCAGCAGTGAGGCGGAGAAACGGCAGTTCTTC
TRBV7-2	NA	TRBJ2-5	15	CASSASGTGIETQYF	TGTGCCAGCAGCGCGTCGGGTACAGGGATAGAGACCCAGTACTTC
TRBV4-3	NA	TRBJ1-1	13	CASSPGMNTEAFF	TGCGCCAGCAGCCCGGGGATGAACACTGAAGCTTTCTTT
TRBV18	NA	TRBJ2-1	11	CASSPDNEQFF	TGTGCCAGCTCACCGGACAATGAGCAGTTCTTC
TRBV25-1	NA	TRBJ2-4	17	CASSESGRGRAKNIQYF	TGTGCCAGCAGTGAATCAGGGCGGGGCCGAGCCAAAAACATTCAGTACTTC
TRBV14	NA	TRBJ2-5	13	CASSLGRVGTQYF	TGTGCCAGCAGCCTTGGACGGGTCGGGACCCAGTACTTC
TRBV6-5	TRBD1	TRBJ1-6	15	CASTDYRGKNSPLHF	TGTGCCAGCACCGACTACAGGGGGAAGAATTCACCCCTCCACTTT
TRBV7-9	TRBD2	TRBJ2-1	15	CASMRSGGLGNEQFF	TGTGCCAGTATGAGAAGCGGGGGGTTAGGGAATGAGCAGTTCTTC
TRBV29-1	TRBD2	TRBJ2-2	15	CAGASGVANTGELFF	TGCGCGGGAGCTAGCGGGGTCGCGAACACCGGGGAGCTGTTTTTT
TRBV12-5	NA	TRBJ1-6	15	CASGLIDGYNSPLHF	TGTGCTAGTGGTTTGATAGACGGCTATAATTCACCCCTCCACTTT
TRBV21-1	NA	TRBJ2-2	21	CASSKLRRDGSPGVWPGELFF	TGTGCCAGCAGCAAATTAAGAAGGGACGGCAGCCCAGGGGTCTGGCCCGGGGAGCTGTTTTTT
TRBV7-2	NA	TRBJ1-2	15	CASSLDGRGLDGYTF	TGTGCCAGCAGCTTAGACGGCAGGGGCCTGGATGGCTACACCTTC
TRBV7-9	NA	TRBJ2-2	14	CASSLAQLAGELFF	TGTGCCAGCAGCTTAGCGCAGCTGGCCGGGGAACTGTTTTTT
TRBV6-1	NA	TRBJ1-2	14	CASSEVLGNYGYTF	TGTGCCAGCAGTGAAGTTTTGGGTAACTATGGCTACACCTTC